This T cell receptor beta chain was obtained from a study of shared clonotypes between healthy human individuals. At the level of the study: For every donor, three CD4 naive, three CD4 memory, two CD8 naive and one CD8 memory plates were used.

Libraries were prepared by immunoSEQ multiplex PCR; TCRdb keeps only in-frame clonotypes and omits some of them. The sample holds roughly 2 million clones, 90% to 95% seen once. The J segment lost 10 bases and the V segment lost 5 bases, leaving 3 bases of the junction unmatched. Germline CDR1 and CDR2: MNHEY and SMNVEV (reference sequence). The CDR3 totals 14 residues. The sequenced material came from naive CD4+ T cells sorted from blood. Noted subset: CD45RA+ positively selected. The TCR comes from a man between 18 and 35 years old in good health. This chain links TRBV27 with TRBJ2-1; 15 bases align to TRBD2. The CDR3 sequence: CASSRGLAGGEQFF. The CDR3 DNA follows: TGTGCCAGCAGTCGCGGACTAGCGGGAGGGGAGCAGTTCTTC.